These 9 T cell receptor beta chains were all obtained from the same sample, sequenced in a study of shared clonotypes between healthy human individuals. Clones were sequenced by immunoSEQ multiplex PCR, and TCRdb holds only the in-frame ones, with some missing. The table records 950,000 to 1,100,000 clones, 78% of them present only once. The specimen was memory CD4+ T cells from PBMCs. Subset reported: CD45RA-negative fraction. The receptors come from a man younger than 35 in good health. Some clones in this sample may be carry-over from other donors' samples.

The rearrangement joins TRBV30 to TRBJ2-2; D is unresolved. There are 15 residues in the CDR3. Germline loops: CDR1 GTSNPN, CDR2 SVGIG (reference sequence). Trimming took off 5 bases at V and 3 bases at J, with 16 bases between the two ends. The CDR3 region has the DNA TGTGCCTGGGCCCGGATGTGGGCGGACACCGGGGAGCTGTTTTTT. Amino acids: CAWARMWADTGELFF.

This clone was counted between two and nine times. A much more abundant neighbour one base away suggests this may be a read error. The V and J genes are TRBV28 and TRBJ1-1; D gene uncertain. This CDR3 spans 11 amino acids. Per germline, CDR1 MDHEN and CDR2 SYDVKM. The ends were cut back, 6 bases at V and 4 bases at J, with 6 bases in the middle. The DNA of the CDR3 is TGTGCCAGCAGGGGCCTCACTGAAGCTTTCTTT. Protein sequence: CASRGLTEAFF.

This clone was observed at least ten times. Additional DNA sequences in this sample encode the identical CDR3. This chain joins TRBV30 and TRBJ2-1; D remains unclear. The CDR3 extends over 14 amino acids. Per germline, CDR1 GTSNPN and CDR2 SVGIG (reference sequence). V was cut by 1 base and J by 3 bases, with 10 bases left in between. CDR3: CAWSGEAHYNEQFF. The CDR3 nucleotides are TGTGCCTGGAGTGGAGAGGCCCACTACAATGAGCAGTTCTTC.

This sequence joins TRBV5-1 and TRBJ2-7, with 7 bases that match TRBD1. V trimming: 0 bases; J trimming: 6 bases; junction bases outside the gene matches: 6. The CDR3 covers 14 residues. The germline gives CDR1 SGHRS, CDR2 YFSETQ. The CDR3 DNA reads as TGCGCCAGCAGCTTGGATGGTACAGGGGCCGAGCAGTACTTC. This sequence encodes CASSLDGTGAEQYF.

In DNA, the CDR3 is TGTGCCAGCAGCTTAGTATCCAGTGGCAACACGCAGTATTTT. It is translated as CASSLVSSGNTQYF. This chain uses TRBV11-3 with TRBJ2-3; D is ambiguous. The ends were cut back, 1 base at V and 9 bases at J, with 14 bases in the middle. The length of the CDR3 is 14 residues. Germline V lookup: CDR1 SGHNT, CDR2 YENEEA.

The chain joins TRBV28 to TRBJ2-7; D could derive from TRBD1 or TRBD2 (6 bases each). V lost 5 bases and J lost 4, with 15 bases in between. Germline CDR1 MDHEN, CDR2 SYDVKM. This CDR3 has 14 amino acids. The DNA of the CDR3 is TGTGCCAGCAGTCCCATTATAGGGGGGTACGAGCAGTACTTC. Residues: CASSPIIGGYEQYF.

The rearrangement links TRBV28 to TRBJ1-2, with D unresolved. V lost 6 bases and J lost 0, with 14 bases in between. CDR3 length: 15 amino acids. CDR1 is MDHEN and CDR2 is SYDVKM in the germline V gene. Written as DNA, the CDR3 is TGTGCCAGCAGAGCCTTAAATTCAGCTAACTATGGCTACACCTTC. This codes for CASRALNSANYGYTF.

A word on this clone: This specimen includes other DNA sequences encoding the same CDR3. The rearrangement uses TRBV14 and TRBJ1-1; D ambiguous. CDR1 SGHDN and CDR2 FVKESK come from the germline V gene. Trimming took off 4 bases at V and 5 bases at J, with 11 bases between the two ends. CDR3 length equals 13 residues. The CDR3 DNA sequence: TGTGCCAGCAGCCCTCAACGGGTTACTGAAGCTTTCTTT. It encodes CASSPQRVTEAFF.

The chain has TRBV27 and TRBJ1-3; unclear D gene. V was clipped by 5 bases and J by 9 bases, with 14 bases between them. Germline V gene lookup returns CDR1 MNHEY and CDR2 SMNVEV (reference sequence). The CDR3 is made up of 13 amino acids. CDR3 residues: CASSPREGSTIYF. The CDR3 region has the DNA TGTGCCAGCAGTCCCCGAGAAGGGAGCACCATATATTTT.